Listed below are T cell receptor beta chains from one sample, sequenced in a study of cytomegalovirus exposure and HLA in healthy donors. TCRdb keeps only in-frame clones here, not all; method: immunoSEQ multiplex PCR. This sample has about 160,000 clones; 68% occur once, and the top ten carry roughly 1.5%. The sample comprised PBMCs. All receptors come from a man aged 45-65 years in good health and CMV-seronegative. Both conserved end residues are trimmed from each CDR3. Part of the rows lack a size; the others show once, few, many or a class for expanded clones.

abundance	v_gene	len	CDR3aa
NA	TRBV5-1	12	ASSRDRISYEQY
few	TRBV4-2	14	ASSQVKSPSPYEQY
NA	TRBV6-1	10	ASSDRGYGYT
NA	TRBV27	13	ASSFPGQGVDEQY
NA	TRBV10-3	12	AISYTAVSYEQY
NA	TRBV28	12	ASTRGGQREKLF
NA	TRBV5-1	10	ASSIGTGELF
NA	TRBV19	13	ASSIRQGSSYEQY
NA	TRBV18	17	ASSLKHGSGGQNTGELF
NA	TRBV27	11	ASSLWGPYEQY
NA	TRBV7-2	12	ASSLLGQGYEQY
once	TRBV4-3	11	ASSPRLAYEQY
NA	TRBV5-4	13	ASRGNRGRGTEAF
NA	TRBV19	11	ASSPGTHYGYT
NA	TRBV7-8	11	ASSTTGNTEAF
few	TRBV9	15	ASSATDRGAPYNEQF
NA	TRBV19	15	ASSIVAGPARNQPQH
once	TRBV10-3	12	ANSRGLAKNIQY
NA	TRBV7-2	16	ASSFGLVALASTDTQY
few	TRBV19	10	ASSPRRTEAF
NA	TRBV7-3	12	ASSKGGPQETQY
NA	TRBV9	12	ASSSGMENTEAF
NA	TRBV19	12	ASSDYRGNQPQH
NA	TRBV29-1	10	SVLQGSYEQY
NA	TRBV6-1	14	ASSEAGGQGFYEQY
NA	TRBV9	14	ASSVAITGLDTEAF
NA	TRBV11-2	14	ASSLNRDRAGEKLF